Listed below are T cell receptor beta chains from one sample, sequenced in a study of human T cells and chemical hapten exposure. TCRdb ran MiXCR on the RACE reads and lists one entry per CDR3 protein. This table holds over 150,000 distinct CDR3 sequences, about 27% found once. This specimen was whole blood, taken in connection with sensitization to the hapten diphenylcyclopropenone (DPC). These receptors came from a woman in her late teens or twenties with alopecia areata. Some clones in this sample may be carry-over from other donors' samples. Each CDR3 is given with its conserved first and last residue. D genes are given only for firm matches. Clone size is given for some rows only: seen once, a few or many times, or a class if the clone is expanded.

j_call | d_call | cdr3_length | v_call | clone_size | cdr3_aa | cdr3_nt
TRBJ1-5 | NA | 13 | TRBV10-3 | few | CAISDGSNQPQHF | TGTGCCATCAGTGATGGCAGCAATCAGCCCCAGCATTTT
TRBJ2-3 | TRBD2 | 16 | TRBV2 | NA | CAVPPGRDLNTDTQYF | TGTGCCGTCCCCCCGGGGAGGGACTTAAACACAGATACGCAGTATTTT
TRBJ2-4 | NA | 17 | TRBV4-2 | NA | CASSQGIGGGTKNIQYF | TGTGCCAGCAGCCAAGGCATCGGAGGAGGGACCAAAAACATTCAGTACTTC
TRBJ2-7 | TRBD1 | 16 | TRBV9 | NA | CASSVGAGQGAYEQYF | TGTGCCAGCAGCGTAGGAGCGGGACAGGGGGCCTACGAGCAGTACTTC
TRBJ2-1 | TRBD2 | 17 | TRBV9 | NA | CASSVEPAGGPNNEQFF | TGTGCCAGCAGCGTAGAACCAGCGGGGGGGCCTAACAATGAGCAGTTCTTC
TRBJ2-3 | NA | 14 | TRBV6-2/TRBV6-3 | NA | CASSPLRAIDTQYF | TGTGCCAGCAGCCCCCTCAGGGCGATAGATACGCAGTATTTT
TRBJ1-2 | NA | 14 | TRBV7-8 | few | CASSLDAGNYGYTF | TGTGCCAGCAGCTTAGATGCAGGGAACTATGGCTACACCTTC
TRBJ2-5 | NA | 12 | TRBV29-1 | NA | CSVLLQKETQYF | TGCAGCGTTCTGTTACAGAAGGAGACCCAGTACTTC
TRBJ1-5 | NA | 12 | TRBV7-9 | NA | CASSLPGAPQHF | TGTGCCAGCAGCCTACCTGGGGCGCCCCAGCATTTT
TRBJ2-7 | NA | 15 | TRBV4-3 | NA | CASSQEAREVYEQYF | TGCGCCAGCAGCCAAGAGGCGCGGGAAGTCTACGAGCAGTACTTC
TRBJ1-3 | NA | 12 | TRBV5-5 | NA | CASRMDGNTIYF | TGTGCCAGCAGAATGGACGGGAACACCATATATTTT
TRBJ2-1 | TRBD2 | 15 | TRBV11-2 | few | CASSLQRGPYNEQFF | TGTGCCAGCAGCCTCCAGCGGGGTCCCTACAATGAGCAGTTCTTC
TRBJ2-7 | NA | 14 | TRBV2 | NA | CASFPGHSSYEQYF | TGTGCCAGCTTCCCGGGACACAGCTCCTACGAGCAGTACTTC
TRBJ2-1 | NA | 15 | TRBV29-1 | few | CSVPVSSIGYNEQFF | TGCAGCGTTCCCGTATCTAGCATAGGCTACAATGAGCAGTTCTTC
TRBJ2-1 | TRBD1 | 16 | TRBV20-1 | few | CSARAPDRGDYNEQFF | TGCAGTGCTCGCGCCCCGGACAGGGGAGACTACAATGAGCAGTTCTTC
TRBJ2-3 | TRBD2 | 17 | TRBV6-5 | many | CASSYRASGVSTDTQYF | TGTGCCAGCAGTTACCGCGCTAGCGGAGTTTCCACAGATACGCAGTATTTT
TRBJ2-5 | TRBD1 | 15 | TRBV12-3/TRBV12-4 | NA | CASSADRVGQETQYF | TGTGCCAGCAGTGCGGACAGGGTAGGCCAAGAGACCCAGTACTTC
TRBJ1-4 | TRBD1 | 14 | TRBV19 | few | CASSMGQTNEKLFF | TGTGCCAGTAGTATGGGACAGACTAATGAAAAACTGTTTTTT
TRBJ2-5 | NA | 14 | TRBV12-3/TRBV12-4 | NA | CASSFRDRQETQYF | TGTGCCAGCAGTTTTAGGGACCGGCAAGAGACCCAGTACTTC
TRBJ2-3 | NA | 13 | TRBV20-1 | few | CSARKGFTDTQYF | TGCAGTGCTAGAAAAGGGTTCACAGATACGCAGTATTTT
TRBJ2-7 | NA | 12 | TRBV6-2/TRBV6-3 | NA | CATATQSYEQYF | TGTGCCACCGCTACCCAGTCCTACGAGCAGTACTTC
TRBJ2-7 | TRBD1 | 14 | TRBV4-3 | once | CASSRTGGIYEQYF | TGCGCCAGCAGCCGGACAGGGGGCATCTACGAGCAGTACTTC
TRBJ2-1 | TRBD1 | 14 | TRBV20-1 | NA | CSAYGTDDYNEQFF | TGCAGTGCCTACGGGACAGATGATTACAATGAGCAGTTCTTC
TRBJ2-1 | NA | 12 | TRBV6-2/TRBV6-3 | NA | CASSWSYNEQFF | TGTGCCAGCAGTTGGTCCTACAATGAGCAGTTCTTC
TRBJ2-7 | NA | 16 | TRBV7-9 | few | CASSLVGDTFSYEQYF | TGTGCCAGCAGCTTAGTAGGGGATACCTTTTCCTACGAGCAGTACTTC
TRBJ1-1 | TRBD1 | 13 | TRBV29-1 | NA | CSVGDRGETEAFF | TGCAGCGTTGGGGACAGGGGGGAAACTGAAGCTTTCTTT
TRBJ1-4 | NA | 17 | TRBV11-2 | few | CASSFDGMGRIYEKLFF | TGTGCCAGCAGCTTCGATGGTATGGGGCGGATTTACGAAAAACTGTTTTTT
TRBJ1-5 | NA | 13 | TRBV7-2 | NA | CATRGDSNQPQHF | TGTGCCACAAGGGGGGACAGCAATCAGCCCCAGCATTTT
TRBJ2-3 | TRBD2 | 16 | TRBV28 | few | CASSSPGGLGTDTQYF | TGTGCCAGCAGTTCCCCGGGGGGATTGGGCACAGATACGCAGTATTTT
TRBJ2-3 | NA | 12 | TRBV7-2 | many | CASSLYTDTQYF | TGTGCCAGCAGCTTATACACAGATACGCAGTATTTT
TRBJ1-5 | NA | 17 | TRBV4-2 | NA | CASSQDLRDYLFLAQHF | TGTGCCAGCAGCCAAGATCTCCGGGATTACCTTTTTTTAGCCCAGCATTTT
TRBJ2-3 | NA | 12 | TRBV2 | few | CARTWGTDTQYF | TGTGCCAGGACCTGGGGCACAGATACGCAGTATTTT
TRBJ2-1 | NA | 11 | TRBV20-1 | many | CSARLAAEQFF | TGCAGTGCTAGACTAGCAGCTGAGCAGTTCTTC
TRBJ1-4 | NA | 15 | TRBV10-3 | NA | CAISESGQPNEKLFF | TGTGCCATCAGTGAGTCAGGGCAGCCTAATGAAAAACTGTTTTTT
TRBJ2-1 | TRBD2 | 15 | TRBV5-1 | NA | CASSWTSGSNNEQFF | TGCGCCAGCAGCTGGACTAGCGGGAGCAACAATGAGCAGTTCTTC
TRBJ2-7 | NA | 9 | TRBV20-1 | few | CSAGYEQYF | TGCAGTGCTGGGTACGAGCAGTACTTC
TRBJ1-2 | NA | 11 | TRBV29-1 | NA | CSAARDTGYTF | TGCAGCGCCGCCAGGGATACCGGCTACACCTTC